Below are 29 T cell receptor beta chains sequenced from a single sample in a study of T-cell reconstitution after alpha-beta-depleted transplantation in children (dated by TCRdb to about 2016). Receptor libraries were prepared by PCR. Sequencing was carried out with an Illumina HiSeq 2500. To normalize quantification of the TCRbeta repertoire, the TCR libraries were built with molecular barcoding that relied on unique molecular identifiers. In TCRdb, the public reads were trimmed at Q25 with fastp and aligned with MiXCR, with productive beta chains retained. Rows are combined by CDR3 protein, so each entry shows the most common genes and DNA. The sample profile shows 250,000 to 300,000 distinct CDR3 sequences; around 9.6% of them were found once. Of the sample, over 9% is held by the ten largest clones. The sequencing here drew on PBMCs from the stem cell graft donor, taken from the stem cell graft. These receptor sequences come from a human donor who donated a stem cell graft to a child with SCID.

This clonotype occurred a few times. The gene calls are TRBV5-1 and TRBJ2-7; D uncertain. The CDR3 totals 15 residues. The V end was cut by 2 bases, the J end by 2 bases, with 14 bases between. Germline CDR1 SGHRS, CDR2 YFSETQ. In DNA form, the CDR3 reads TGCGCCAGCAGCTTATCGTTGGCGTACGCCTACGAGCAGTACTTC. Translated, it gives CASSLSLAYAYEQYF.

CDR3 DNA sequence: TGTGCCAGCAGTTTTCGGGTCGCCGGCGTTAGTTTGGGCGGGGAGCTGTTTTTT. Its translation is CASSFRVAGVSLGGELFF. The V call is TRBV27, the J call TRBJ2-2; D call uncertain. The V gene lost 3 bases and the J gene lost 7 bases, with 24 bases spanning the gap. The CDR3 sequence is 18 residues long. Per the germline V gene, CDR1 is MNHEY and CDR2 is SMNVEV (reference sequence).

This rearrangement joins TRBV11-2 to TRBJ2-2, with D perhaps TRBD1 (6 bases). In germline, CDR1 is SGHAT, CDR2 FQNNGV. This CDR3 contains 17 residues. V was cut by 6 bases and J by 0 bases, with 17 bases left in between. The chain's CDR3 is CASSSYGQFANTGELFF. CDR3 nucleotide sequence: TGTGCCAGCAGTTCTTATGGACAGTTCGCGAACACCGGGGAGCTGTTTTTT.

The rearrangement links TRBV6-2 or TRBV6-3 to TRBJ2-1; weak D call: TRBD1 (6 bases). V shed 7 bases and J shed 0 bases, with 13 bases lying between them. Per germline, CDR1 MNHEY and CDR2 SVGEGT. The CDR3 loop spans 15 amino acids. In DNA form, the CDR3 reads TGTGCCAGCACCCCGGGGACATACTCCTACAATGAGCAGTTCTTC. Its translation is CASTPGTYSYNEQFF.

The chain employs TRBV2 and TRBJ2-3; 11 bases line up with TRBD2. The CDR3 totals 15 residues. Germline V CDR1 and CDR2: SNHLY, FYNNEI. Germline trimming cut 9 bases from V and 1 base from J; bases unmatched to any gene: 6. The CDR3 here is CASCSLAGGTDTQYF. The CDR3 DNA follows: TGTGCCAGTTGCTCACTAGCGGGGGGCACAGATACGCAGTATTTT. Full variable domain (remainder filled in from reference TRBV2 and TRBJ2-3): EPEVTQTPSHQVTQMGQEVILRCVPISNHLYFYWYRQILGQKVEFLVSFYNNEISEKSEIFDDQFSVERPDGSNFTLKIRSTKLEDSAMYFCASCSLAGGTDTQYFGPGTRLTVL.

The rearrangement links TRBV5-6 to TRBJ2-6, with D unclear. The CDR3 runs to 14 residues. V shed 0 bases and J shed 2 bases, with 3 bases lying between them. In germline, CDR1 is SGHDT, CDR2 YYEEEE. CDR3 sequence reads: CASSLDTGANVLTF. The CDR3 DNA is TGTGCCAGCAGCTTGGACACTGGGGCCAACGTCCTGACTTTC.

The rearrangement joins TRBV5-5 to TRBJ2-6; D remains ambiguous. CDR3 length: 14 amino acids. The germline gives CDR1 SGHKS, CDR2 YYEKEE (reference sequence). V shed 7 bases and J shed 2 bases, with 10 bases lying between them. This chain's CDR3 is CASRSLPGANVLTF. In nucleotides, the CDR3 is TGTGCCAGCCGTAGTCTCCCTGGGGCCAACGTCCTGACTTTC.

The CDR3, as DNA: TGCAGTGCTACCGGGCAGAGGGATGGCTACACCTTC. Amino acid sequence: CSATGQRDGYTF. The gene calls are TRBV20-1 and TRBJ1-2; D ambiguous. Trimming removed 4 bases at V and 6 bases at J, with 12 bases between. This CDR3 region has 12 residues. Germline V gene data show CDR1 as DFQATT and CDR2 as SNEGSKA (reference sequence).

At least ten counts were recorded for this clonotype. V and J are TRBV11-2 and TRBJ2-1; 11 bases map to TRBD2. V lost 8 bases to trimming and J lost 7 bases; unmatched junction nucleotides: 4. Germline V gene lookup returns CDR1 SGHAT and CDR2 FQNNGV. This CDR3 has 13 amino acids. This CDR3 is CASVAGGLNEQFF. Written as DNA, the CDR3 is TGTGCCAGCGTAGCGGGGGGGCTTAATGAGCAGTTCTTC.

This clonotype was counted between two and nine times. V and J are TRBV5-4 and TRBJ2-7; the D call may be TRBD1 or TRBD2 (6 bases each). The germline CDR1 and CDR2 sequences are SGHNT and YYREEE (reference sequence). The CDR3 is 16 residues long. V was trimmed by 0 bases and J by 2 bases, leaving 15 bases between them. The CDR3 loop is CASSLGGGTLAYEQYF. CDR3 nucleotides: TGTGCCAGCAGCTTGGGGGGCGGGACACTAGCCTACGAGCAGTACTTC. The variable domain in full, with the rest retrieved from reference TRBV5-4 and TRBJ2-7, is ETGVTQSPTHLIKTRGQQVTLRCSSQSGHNTVSWYQQALGQGPQFIFQYYREEENGRGNFPPRFSGLQFPNYSSELNVNALELDDSALYLCASSLGGGTLAYEQYFGPGTRLTVT.

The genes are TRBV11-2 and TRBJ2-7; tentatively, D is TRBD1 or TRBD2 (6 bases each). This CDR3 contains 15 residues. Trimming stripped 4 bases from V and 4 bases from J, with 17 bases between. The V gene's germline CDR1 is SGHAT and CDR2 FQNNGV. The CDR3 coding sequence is TGTGCCAGCAGCTCTTTAGTAGAGGGGGGTTACGAGCAGTACTTC. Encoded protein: CASSSLVEGGYEQYF. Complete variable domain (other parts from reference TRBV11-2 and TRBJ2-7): EAGVAQSPRYKIIEKRQSVAFWCNPISGHATLYWYQQILGQGPKLLIQFQNNGVVDDSQLPKDRFSAERLKGVDSTLKIQPAKLEDSAVYLCASSSLVEGGYEQYFGPGTRLTVT.

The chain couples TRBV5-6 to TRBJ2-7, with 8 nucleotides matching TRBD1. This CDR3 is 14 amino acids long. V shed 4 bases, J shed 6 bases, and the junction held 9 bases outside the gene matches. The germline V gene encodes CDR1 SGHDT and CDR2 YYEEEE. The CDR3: CASSVLRGLSEQYF. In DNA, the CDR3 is TGTGCCAGCAGCGTACTCAGGGGGCTCAGCGAGCAGTACTTC.

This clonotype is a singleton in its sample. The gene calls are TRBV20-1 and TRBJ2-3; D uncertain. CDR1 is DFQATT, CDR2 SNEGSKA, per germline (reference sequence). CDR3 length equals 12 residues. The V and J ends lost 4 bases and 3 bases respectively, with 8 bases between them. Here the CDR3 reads CSAISQTDTQYF. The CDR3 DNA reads TGCAGTGCTATAAGTCAAACAGATACGCAGTATTTT.

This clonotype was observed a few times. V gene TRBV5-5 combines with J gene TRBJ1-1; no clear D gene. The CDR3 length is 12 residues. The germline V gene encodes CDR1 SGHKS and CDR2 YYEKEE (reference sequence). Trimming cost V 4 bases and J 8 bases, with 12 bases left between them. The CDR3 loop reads CASSRGALEAFF. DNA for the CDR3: TGTGCCAGCAGCCGGGGAGCCTTAGAAGCTTTCTTT.

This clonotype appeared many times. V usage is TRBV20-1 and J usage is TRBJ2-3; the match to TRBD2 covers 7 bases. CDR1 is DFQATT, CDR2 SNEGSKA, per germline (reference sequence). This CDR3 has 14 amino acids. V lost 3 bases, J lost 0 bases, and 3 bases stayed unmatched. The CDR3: CSASPAGSTDTQYF. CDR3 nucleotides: TGCAGTGCTAGTCCAGCGGGGAGCACAGATACGCAGTATTTT.

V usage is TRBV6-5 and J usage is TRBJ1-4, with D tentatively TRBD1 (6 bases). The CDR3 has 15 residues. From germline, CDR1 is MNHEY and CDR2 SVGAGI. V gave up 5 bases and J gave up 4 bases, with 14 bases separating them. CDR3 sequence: CASSPSGHYNEKLFF. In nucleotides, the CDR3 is TGTGCCAGCAGTCCGTCGGGACACTATAATGAAAAACTGTTTTTT.

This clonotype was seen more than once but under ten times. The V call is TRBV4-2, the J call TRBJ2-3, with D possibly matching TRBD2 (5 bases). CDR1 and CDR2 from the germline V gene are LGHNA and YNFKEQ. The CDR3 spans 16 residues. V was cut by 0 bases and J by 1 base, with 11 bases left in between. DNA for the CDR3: TGTGCCAGCAGCCAAGAGCGGGCGTTTCGCACAGATACGCAGTATTTT. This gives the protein CASSQERAFRTDTQYF.

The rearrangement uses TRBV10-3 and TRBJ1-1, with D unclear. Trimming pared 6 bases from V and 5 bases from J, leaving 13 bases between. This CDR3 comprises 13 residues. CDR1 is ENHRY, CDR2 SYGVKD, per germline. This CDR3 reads CAIRSGAETEAFF. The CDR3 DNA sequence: TGTGCCATCAGATCGGGAGCGGAGACTGAAGCTTTCTTT.

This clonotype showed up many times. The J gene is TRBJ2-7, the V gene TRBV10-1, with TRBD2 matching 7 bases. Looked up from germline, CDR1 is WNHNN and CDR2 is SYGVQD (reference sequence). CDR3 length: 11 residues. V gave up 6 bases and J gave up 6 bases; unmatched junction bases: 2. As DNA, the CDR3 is TGCGCCAGCAGAACTAGCGCCGAGCAGTACTTC. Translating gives CASRTSAEQYF.

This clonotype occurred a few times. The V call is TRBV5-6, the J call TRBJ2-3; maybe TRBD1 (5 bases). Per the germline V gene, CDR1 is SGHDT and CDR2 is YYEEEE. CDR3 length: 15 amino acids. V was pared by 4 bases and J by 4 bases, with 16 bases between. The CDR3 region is CASSPRPRAADTQYF. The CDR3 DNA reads TGTGCCAGCAGCCCACGTCCCAGGGCGGCAGATACGCAGTATTTT.

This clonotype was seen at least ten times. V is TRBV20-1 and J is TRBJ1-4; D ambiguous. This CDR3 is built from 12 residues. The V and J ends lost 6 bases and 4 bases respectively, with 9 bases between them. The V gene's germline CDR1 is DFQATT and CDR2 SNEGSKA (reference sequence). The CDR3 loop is CSAGLSNEKLFF. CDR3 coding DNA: TGCAGTGCGGGGTTGAGTAATGAAAAACTGTTTTTT.

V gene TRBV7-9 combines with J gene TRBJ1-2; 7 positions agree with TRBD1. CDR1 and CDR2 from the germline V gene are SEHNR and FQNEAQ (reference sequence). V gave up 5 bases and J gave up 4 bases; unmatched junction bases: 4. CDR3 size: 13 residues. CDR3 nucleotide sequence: TGTGCCAGCAGCACTGGACAGGCCTATGGCTACACCTTC. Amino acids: CASSTGQAYGYTF.

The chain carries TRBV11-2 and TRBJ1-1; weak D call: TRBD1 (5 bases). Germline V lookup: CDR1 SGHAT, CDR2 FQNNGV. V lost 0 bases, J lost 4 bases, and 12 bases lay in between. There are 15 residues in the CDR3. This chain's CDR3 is CASSLDRLGGTEAFF. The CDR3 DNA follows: TGTGCCAGCAGCTTAGACAGGCTGGGGGGCACTGAAGCTTTCTTT. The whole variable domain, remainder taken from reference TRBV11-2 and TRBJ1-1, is EAGVAQSPRYKIIEKRQSVAFWCNPISGHATLYWYQQILGQGPKLLIQFQNNGVVDDSQLPKDRFSAERLKGVDSTLKIQPAKLEDSAVYLCASSLDRLGGTEAFFGQGTRLTVV.

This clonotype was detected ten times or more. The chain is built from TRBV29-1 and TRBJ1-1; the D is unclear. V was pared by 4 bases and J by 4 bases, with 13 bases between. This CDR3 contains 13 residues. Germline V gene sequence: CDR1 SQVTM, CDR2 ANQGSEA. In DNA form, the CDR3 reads TGCAGCGTTGGGACCGGGTCGGGCACTGAAGCTTTCTTT. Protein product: CSVGTGSGTEAFF.

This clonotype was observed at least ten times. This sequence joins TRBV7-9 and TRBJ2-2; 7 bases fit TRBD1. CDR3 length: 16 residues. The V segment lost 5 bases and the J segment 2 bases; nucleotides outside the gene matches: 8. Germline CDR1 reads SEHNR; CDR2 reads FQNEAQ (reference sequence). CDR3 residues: CASSPLGDSNTGELFF. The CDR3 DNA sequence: TGTGCCAGCAGCCCCCTCGGGGACAGTAACACCGGGGAGCTGTTTTTT.

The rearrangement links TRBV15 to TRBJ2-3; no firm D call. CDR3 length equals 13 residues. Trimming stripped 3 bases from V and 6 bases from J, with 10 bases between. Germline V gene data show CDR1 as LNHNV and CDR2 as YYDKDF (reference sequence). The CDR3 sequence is CATSSRLLDTQYF. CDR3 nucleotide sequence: TGTGCCACCAGCAGCCGGCTCCTTGATACGCAGTATTTT.

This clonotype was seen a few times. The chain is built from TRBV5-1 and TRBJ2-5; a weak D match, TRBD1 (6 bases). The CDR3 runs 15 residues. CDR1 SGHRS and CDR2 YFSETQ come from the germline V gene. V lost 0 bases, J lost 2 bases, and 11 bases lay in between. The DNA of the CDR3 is TGCGCCAGCAGCTTGGCACAGGGCATTCAAGAGACCCAGTACTTC. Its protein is CASSLAQGIQETQYF.

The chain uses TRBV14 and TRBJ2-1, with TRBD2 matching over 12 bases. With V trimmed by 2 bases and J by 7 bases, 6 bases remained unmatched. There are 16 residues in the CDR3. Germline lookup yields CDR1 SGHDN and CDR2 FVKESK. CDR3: CASSQLLAGGRNEQFF. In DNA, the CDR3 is TGTGCCAGCAGCCAACTCCTAGCGGGGGGGCGGAATGAGCAGTTCTTC.

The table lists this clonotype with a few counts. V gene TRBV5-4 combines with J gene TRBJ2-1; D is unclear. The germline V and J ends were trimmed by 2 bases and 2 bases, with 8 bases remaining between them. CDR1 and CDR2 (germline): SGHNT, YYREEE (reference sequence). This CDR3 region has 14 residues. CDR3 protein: CASSFATTYNEQFF. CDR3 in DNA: TGTGCCAGCAGCTTTGCTACCACCTACAATGAGCAGTTCTTC. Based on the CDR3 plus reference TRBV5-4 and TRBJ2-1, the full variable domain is ETGVTQSPTHLIKTRGQQVTLRCSSQSGHNTVSWYQQALGQGPQFIFQYYREEENGRGNFPPRFSGLQFPNYSSELNVNALELDDSALYLCASSFATTYNEQFFGPGTRLTVL.